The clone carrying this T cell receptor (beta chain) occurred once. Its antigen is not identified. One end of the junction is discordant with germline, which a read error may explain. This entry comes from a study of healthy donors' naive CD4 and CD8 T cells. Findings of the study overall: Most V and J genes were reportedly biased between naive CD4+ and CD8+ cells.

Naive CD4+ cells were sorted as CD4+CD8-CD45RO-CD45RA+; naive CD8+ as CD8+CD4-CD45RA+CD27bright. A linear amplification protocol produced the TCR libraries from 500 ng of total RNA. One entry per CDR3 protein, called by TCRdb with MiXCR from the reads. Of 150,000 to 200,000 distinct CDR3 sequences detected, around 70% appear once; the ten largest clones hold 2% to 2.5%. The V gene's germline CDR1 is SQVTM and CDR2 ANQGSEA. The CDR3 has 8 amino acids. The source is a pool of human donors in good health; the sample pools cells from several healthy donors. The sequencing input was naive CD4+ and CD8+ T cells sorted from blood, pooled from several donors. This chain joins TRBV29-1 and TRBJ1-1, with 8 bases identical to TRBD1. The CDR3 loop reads CSVVGTGF. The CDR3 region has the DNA TGCAGCGTTGTCGGGACAGGTTTT.